The 4 T cell receptor beta chains given below trace back to one sample, sequenced in a study of beta chain features in type 1 diabetes. The sequenced template was cDNA made from the entire isolated RNA. The assay was immunoSEQ multiplex PCR, and TCRdb's table has in-frame clones only and misses some. Among around 330,000 clones listed, about 11% were seen once. Sequencing was done on a sample of naive CD4+ T cells from blood. The receptors were sampled from a woman aged 25 to 39 in good health.

J is TRBJ2-1 and V is TRBV25-1; 8 bases agree with TRBD2. The J segment lost 7 bases and the V segment lost 5 bases, leaving 13 bases of the junction unmatched. The CDR3 loop spans 16 amino acids. Per germline, CDR1 MGHDK and CDR2 SYGVNS. The CDR3 nucleotides read TGTGCCAGCAGTCCCCCCCCAGCGGGAGTTGGAAATGAGCAGTTCTTC. This translates into CASSPPPAGVGNEQFF.

This chain joins TRBV15 and TRBJ2-5; 11 positions agree with TRBD2. This CDR3 region has 14 residues. From germline, CDR1 is LNHNV and CDR2 YYDKDF (reference sequence). V trimming: 5 bases; J trimming: 9 bases; junction bases outside the gene matches: 8. Here the CDR3 DNA reads TGTGCCACCAGCGGACTAGCGGGCAAGCAGGCCCAGTACTTC. This codes for CATSGLAGKQAQYF.

V usage is TRBV5-6 and J usage is TRBJ2-7, with D perhaps TRBD2 (6 bases). The CDR3 has 12 amino acids. The germline V gene has CDR1 SGHDT and CDR2 YYEEEE. Trimming stripped 4 bases from V and 7 bases from J, with 12 bases between. The CDR3 coding sequence is TGTGCCAGCAGCCCCGCCGGAGGGGAGCAGTACTTC. Translation gives CASSPAGGEQYF.

This clone was recorded a few times. V usage is TRBV5-1 and J usage is TRBJ2-7, with D possibly TRBD2 on 7 matching bases. Trimming cost V 4 bases and J 5 bases, with 19 bases left between them. CDR1 is SGHRS, CDR2 YFSETQ, per germline. The CDR3 runs 15 residues. CDR3 nucleotide sequence: TGCGCCAGCAGCCCGGCCGAGGGGGGGGCTGACGAGCAGTACTTC. It encodes CASSPAEGGADEQYF.